A selection of T cell receptor beta chains follows, all from one sample in a study of cytomegalovirus exposure and HLA in healthy donors. Measured with immunoSEQ multiplex PCR; TCRdb has only the in-frame clones, and not every one. The table has hundreds of thousands of clones, 86% seen once. The sample comprised PBMCs. The receptor set was obtained from a woman under 30 in good health and CMV-seronegative. CDR3s include the opening cysteine and the closing phenylalanine or tryptophan. D genes are given only for firm matches. Some rows have no size entry. The others give once, few or many, or a class for an expanded clone.

d_call	v_call	clone_size	j_call	cdr3_nt	cdr3_aa
TRBD2	TRBV2	-	TRBJ2-1	TGTGCCAGCAGTTGGACTAGCGGGGGAGGAAACTCCTACAATGAGCAGTTCTTC	CASSWTSGGGNSYNEQFF
TRBD1	TRBV2	few	TRBJ2-7	TGTGCCAGCAGTTCCACAGGGGGCGAGTACGAGCAGTACTTC	CASSSTGGEYEQYF
TRBD2	TRBV10-1	-	TRBJ2-7	TGCGCCAGCAGGGTAACTAGCGGAGGTTCCTCCTACGAGCAGTACTTC	CASRVTSGGSSYEQYF
TRBD1	TRBV6-5	-	TRBJ2-7	TGTGCCAGCAGATCCCACAGGGGGGTAAAGAACGAGCAGTACTTC	CASRSHRGVKNEQYF
TRBD1	TRBV7-2	-	TRBJ2-7	TGTGCCAGCAGCTCAGGGGGCGAAAACGAGCAGTACTTC	CASSSGGENEQYF
TRBD1	TRBV19	-	TRBJ1-4	TGTGCCAGTAGAAACAGGGGTCTTGAAAAACTGTTTTTT	CASRNRGLEKLFF
TRBD2	TRBV27	-	TRBJ2-7	TGTGCCAGCAGTTCGGGACTAGCCTCCTACGAGCAGTACTTC	CASSSGLASYEQYF
-	TRBV19	-	TRBJ2-7	TGTGCCAGTAGTATAGGGCTTCAGGTGTTCCCCGGCGAGCAGTACTTC	CASSIGLQVFPGEQYF
TRBD2	TRBV9	-	TRBJ2-2	TGTGCCAGCAGCGCACCCCAGGGAGGGGCGAACACCGGGGAGCTGTTTTTT	CASSAPQGGANTGELFF
TRBD2	TRBV9	-	TRBJ2-1	TGTGCCAGCAGCGTAGATCCAGCGGGAACATACAATGAGCAGTTCTTC	CASSVDPAGTYNEQFF
-	TRBV27	-	TRBJ2-7	TGTGCCAGCAGTTTGGTCGGTCCCTACGAGCAGTACTTC	CASSLVGPYEQYF
-	TRBV6-1	-	TRBJ1-1	TGTGCCAGCAGTGGGGAGAGGGATGCTTTCTTT	CASSGERDAFF
TRBD1	TRBV5-8	-	TRBJ2-2	TGTGCCAGCAGCTTGGGGACAGGGAACGCCGGGGAGCTGTTTTTT	CASSLGTGNAGELFF
TRBD1	TRBV28	-	TRBJ1-5	TGTGCCAGCAGGGGGGCCGGGACAGTTGTTCTCAATCAGCCCCAGCATTTT	CASRGAGTVVLNQPQHF
-	TRBV19	-	TRBJ1-2	TGTGCCAGTAGTCCAGGACTGGGTGGCTACACCTTC	CASSPGLGGYTF
-	TRBV4-2	once	TRBJ2-1	TGTGCCAGCAGCCAAGAACGCGCAGACTCCAATGAGCAGTTCTTC	CASSQERADSNEQFF
-	TRBV10-3	once	TRBJ2-7	TGTGCCATCAGTGGTGCCTACCGGGACGAGCAGTACTTC	CAISGAYRDEQYF
-	TRBV27	-	TRBJ2-7	TGTGCCAGCAGTTTATCTCCGGGGGACGAGCAGTACTTC	CASSLSPGDEQYF
-	TRBV13	-	TRBJ2-7	TGTGCCAGCAGCTTAAGAGGGCAAAGCTCCTACGAGCAGTACTTC	CASSLRGQSSYEQYF
-	TRBV5-1	-	TRBJ2-3	TGCGCCAGCAGCTTGGTCTATCAAGATACGCAGTATTTT	CASSLVYQDTQYF
TRBD2	TRBV11-1	-	TRBJ2-7	TGTGCCAGCAGCTTTGAGAGCGGGAGGACGGAAGAGCAGTACTTC	CASSFESGRTEEQYF
TRBD2	TRBV11-2	-	TRBJ2-7	TGTGCCAGCAGCCGAGGGGGACTAGCGACCTACGAGCAGTACTTC	CASSRGGLATYEQYF
-	TRBV19	-	TRBJ2-7	TGTGCCAGTAGTATGCACAGGGACGAGCAGTACTTC	CASSMHRDEQYF
-	TRBV5-1	-	TRBJ2-3	TGCGCCAGCAGCTTGGCCAGCGGCAGGGGTCCAGATACGCAGTATTTT	CASSLASGRGPDTQYF
-	TRBV5-6	-	TRBJ2-7	TGTGCCCCTCTAGGAATAGTTCTCTACGAGCAGTACTTC	CAPLGIVLYEQYF
-	TRBV6-6	few	TRBJ1-2	TGTGCCAGCAGATCTTATGGCTACACCTTC	CASRSYGYTF
-	TRBV2	-	TRBJ1-2	TGTGCCAGCATCCCGGGAGGTCGGAACTATGGCTACACCTTC	CASIPGGRNYGYTF
TRBD1	TRBV7-7	-	TRBJ2-1	TGTGCCAGCAGCTTAGAACAGGGGGCGGGTTATGAGCAGTTCTTC	CASSLEQGAGYEQFF
TRBD2	TRBV28	-	TRBJ2-1	TGTGCCAGCAGAGCCACAGCGGGAGTGGTGGACAATGAGCAGTTCTTC	CASRATAGVVDNEQFF
-	TRBV10-1	-	TRBJ2-7	TGCGCCAGGTGGGCCCCTAGCCGACCCGTCGAGCAGTACTTC	CARWAPSRPVEQYF
-	TRBV30	-	TRBJ1-5	TGTGCCTGGAATGTTGTGTCAGGTCAGCCCCAGCATTTT	CAWNVVSGQPQHF
-	TRBV28	-	TRBJ1-5	TGTGCCAGCAGTCCCGCTGGAGGCAATCAGCCCCAGCATTTT	CASSPAGGNQPQHF
TRBD1	TRBV5-6	-	TRBJ2-2	TGTGCCAGCAGCGGAACTGACAGGGCCGAAGGGGAGCTGTTTTTT	CASSGTDRAEGELFF
-	TRBV27	-	TRBJ1-1	TGTGCCAGCAGCCGAACTCCTAACGGGAACACTGAAGCTTTCTTT	CASSRTPNGNTEAFF
TRBD1	TRBV5-1	-	TRBJ2-7	TGCGCCAGCAGCCGAGGGACAGGGGACTACGAGCAGTACTTC	CASSRGTGDYEQYF
-	TRBV11-2	once	TRBJ2-3	TGTGCCAGCAGCTTTGTGGCGGGCCGCACAGATACGCAGTATTTT	CASSFVAGRTDTQYF
TRBD1	TRBV5-1	-	TRBJ1-2	TGCGCCAGCAGCTTGGGACAGGGGGCTCGCGGCTACACCTTC	CASSLGQGARGYTF
TRBD1	TRBV4-1	-	TRBJ2-3	TGCGCCAGCAGCCAAGCGGACAGGGGGCTCCTCGATACGCAGTATTTT	CASSQADRGLLDTQYF
-	TRBV4-2	-	TRBJ1-5	TGTGCCAGCAGCCAAGGGTCCCGGGACACATGGTTATATAGCAATCAGCCCCAGCATTTT	CASSQGSRDTWLYSNQPQHF
TRBD1	TRBV27	-	TRBJ2-7	TGTGCCAGCAGTGGCGGGACAGGCGCCTACGAGCAGTACTTC	CASSGGTGAYEQYF
TRBD1	TRBV7-7	-	TRBJ2-1	TGTGCCAGCAGCTCGGACAGGAGCTCCTACAATGAGCAGTTCTTC	CASSSDRSSYNEQFF
-	TRBV30	-	TRBJ1-2	TGTGCCGCCCCCTCGGACAGAGGGAACTATGGCTACACCTTC	CAAPSDRGNYGYTF
-	TRBV6-1	-	TRBJ2-7	TGTGCCTCTGCCCTACCAACAGGGATTTTTTACGAGCAGTACTTC	CASALPTGIFYEQYF
-	TRBV6-1	-	TRBJ2-7	TGTGCCAGCAGTTCAGGGTTCTACGAGCAGTACTTC	CASSSGFYEQYF
TRBD2	TRBV18	-	TRBJ2-7	TGTGCCAGCTCCGAAACAGTAGCGGGATTATCCTACGAGCAGTACTTC	CASSETVAGLSYEQYF
TRBD1	TRBV30	-	TRBJ2-3	TGTGCCTGGGATACTTGGACAGGGAGCACAGATACGCAGTATTTT	CAWDTWTGSTDTQYF
-	TRBV5-1	-	TRBJ2-7	TGCGCCAGCAGCTTGACAGGCCCGACCTCCTACGAGCAGTACTTC	CASSLTGPTSYEQYF
-	TRBV6-5	-	TRBJ1-5	TGTGCCAGCAGTTACCGCGGGTCTAATCAGCCCCAGCATTTT	CASSYRGSNQPQHF
-	TRBV4-2	few	TRBJ2-7	TGTGCCAGCAGCCAAGCAGGGTCCGGCTACGAGCAGTACTTC	CASSQAGSGYEQYF
TRBD1	TRBV9	-	TRBJ1-1	TGTGCCAGCAGCGTAGCTGGACAGGCGACTGAAGCTTTCTTT	CASSVAGQATEAFF
TRBD2	TRBV28	once	TRBJ2-2	TGTGCCAGCAGTTCAGGGTGGAGCGGGAGGCCGAACACCGGGGAGCTGTTTTTT	CASSSGWSGRPNTGELFF
TRBD1	TRBV27	once	TRBJ1-4	TGTGCCAGCAGTCCAGGACAGGGAATTCGAGAAAAACTGTTTTTT	CASSPGQGIREKLFF
-	TRBV6-6	-	TRBJ1-5	TGTGCCAGCAGTTCTCCGGGACACGCGATAAATCAGCCCCAGCATTTT	CASSSPGHAINQPQHF
-	TRBV2	-	TRBJ2-7	TGTGCCAGCAGGGCGGGACTGAACTACGAGCAGTACTTC	CASRAGLNYEQYF